These 5 T cell receptor beta chains were all obtained from the same sample, sequenced in a study of blood T cell repertoires in COVID-19. Here immunoSEQ multiplex PCR was the method, and the copy in TCRdb shows in-frame clones only, minus some. Among 250,000 to 300,000 clones listed, approximately 89% were seen once. Sequenced material: PBMCs or T cells enriched from blood (not recorded which). These receptors came from a woman aged 55-69 years who had recovered from COVID-19.

The J gene is TRBJ1-2, the V gene TRBV28; D possibly corresponds to TRBD1 (6 bases). This CDR3 has 13 residues. Trimming pared 6 bases from V and 0 bases from J, leaving 8 bases between. Germline CDR1 MDHEN, CDR2 SYDVKM. Here the CDR3 reads CASRDRANYGYTF. The CDR3 DNA follows: TGTGCCAGCAGGGACAGAGCTAACTATGGCTACACCTTC.

As to this clone: This sample also contains other DNA sequences that code for the same CDR3. V gene TRBV18 combines with J gene TRBJ2-3, with no clear D. V lost 6 bases and J lost 3, with 13 bases in between. CDR3 length: 14 residues. CDR1 and CDR2 from the germline V gene are KGHSH and LQKENI. CDR3 nucleotides: TGTGCCAGCTCCCTCGGTGTTCCTACAGATACGCAGTATTTT. This translates into CASSLGVPTDTQYF. Supplemented by reference TRBV18 and TRBJ2-3, the full variable domain reads NAGVMQNPRHLVRRRGQEARLRCSPMKGHSHVYWYRQLPEEGLKFMVYLQKENIIDESGMPKERFSAEFPKEGPSILRIQQVVRGDSAAYFCASSLGVPTDTQYFGPGTRLTVL.

This rearrangement joins TRBV6-1 to TRBJ1-2; D perhaps matches TRBD1 (6 bases). The CDR3 is 15 residues long. Trimming left V 3 bases short and J 2 bases short, with 13 bases between. Germline CDR1 reads MNHNS; CDR2 reads SASEGT. In nucleotides, the CDR3 is TGTGCCAGCAGTGATTTCAGGACAGACAACTATGGCTACACCTTC. It yields the protein CASSDFRTDNYGYTF.

This chain links TRBV5-1 with TRBJ1-1; a weak D match, TRBD1 (5 bases). Germline CDR1 is SGHRS and CDR2 is YFSETQ. Trimming cost V 4 bases and J 0 bases, with 13 bases left between them. The CDR3 is 15 residues long. CDR3 residues: CASSLRTPMNTEAFF. The CDR3 bases are TGCGCCAGCAGCCTACGGACACCGATGAACACTGAAGCTTTCTTT.

This clone was observed a handful of times. The V call is TRBV9, the J call TRBJ1-5, with D possibly TRBD1 on 6 matching bases. Trimming shortened V by 4 bases and J by 4 bases, and 15 bases separated the two germline ends. This CDR3 has 15 residues. The germline CDR1 and CDR2 sequences are SGDLS and YYNGEE. CDR3 DNA: TGTGCCAGCAGCAAACAGGGTGGACCGAATCAGCCCCAGCATTTT. Encoded protein: CASSKQGGPNQPQHF.